This TCR beta chain was sequenced during a study of memory B cells and T cells in multiple sclerosis. As regards this clone: The target antigen is unknown.

Germline CDR1 reads SGDLS; CDR2 reads YYNGEE. This CDR3 region has 14 residues. V shed 0 bases and J shed 1 base, with 7 bases lying between them. Stimulus-free culture yielded autoproliferating CFSE-dim and non-proliferating CFSE-high T cells, each sequenced separately. Pooled replicate wells came from around 50 million CFSE-labeled PBMCs cultured roughly seven days without stimulus. TCRdb's table, derived via immunoSEQ multiplex PCR, lists solely in-frame clones and lacks some. The sample has some 49,000 clones, over 70% seen once. Sequences were obtained from PBMCs from blood kept in culture. The rearrangement uses TRBV9 and TRBJ1-1; D gene ambiguous. The sequence was collected from a human donor with multiple sclerosis. This chain's CDR3 is CASSVGQSNTEAFF. The CDR3 DNA sequence: TGTGCCAGCAGCGTAGGGCAGTCGAACACTGAAGCTTTCTTT.